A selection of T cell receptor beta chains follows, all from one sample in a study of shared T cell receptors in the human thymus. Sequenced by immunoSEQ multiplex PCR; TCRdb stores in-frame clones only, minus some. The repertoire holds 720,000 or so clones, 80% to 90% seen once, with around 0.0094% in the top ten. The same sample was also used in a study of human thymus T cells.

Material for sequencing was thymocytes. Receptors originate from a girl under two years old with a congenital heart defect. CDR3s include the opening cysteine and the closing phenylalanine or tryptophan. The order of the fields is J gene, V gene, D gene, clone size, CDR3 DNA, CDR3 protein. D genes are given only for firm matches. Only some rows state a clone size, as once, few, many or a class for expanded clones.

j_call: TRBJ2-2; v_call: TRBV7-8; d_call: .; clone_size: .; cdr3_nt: TGTGCCAGCAGCTCTGCGGGGACGTATGTGAACACCGGGGAGCTGTTTTTT; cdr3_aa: CASSSAGTYVNTGELFF
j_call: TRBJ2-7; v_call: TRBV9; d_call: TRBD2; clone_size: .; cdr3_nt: TGTGCCAGCAGCAACGGTCGGGGTAGCGGGGGGGTAGGGTACGAGCAGTACTTC; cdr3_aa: CASSNGRGSGGVGYEQYF
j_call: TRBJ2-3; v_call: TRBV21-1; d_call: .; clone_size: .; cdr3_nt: TGTGCCAGCATCAACGATGGCCCGAATCGCACAGATACGCAGTATTTT; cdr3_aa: CASINDGPNRTDTQYF
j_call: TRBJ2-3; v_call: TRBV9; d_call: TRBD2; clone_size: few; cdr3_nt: TGTGCCAGCCGAGCGGGGGAGGGCACAGATACGCAGTATTTT; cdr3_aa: CASRAGEGTDTQYF
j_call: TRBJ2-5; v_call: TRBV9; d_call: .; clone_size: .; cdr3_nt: TGTGCCAGCAGCGGCCGGGACTTACAAGAGACCCAGTACTTC; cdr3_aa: CASSGRDLQETQYF
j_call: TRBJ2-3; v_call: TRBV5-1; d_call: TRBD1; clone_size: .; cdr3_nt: TGCGCCAGCAGCTCCGGGACAGCCGATACGCAGTATTTT; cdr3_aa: CASSSGTADTQYF
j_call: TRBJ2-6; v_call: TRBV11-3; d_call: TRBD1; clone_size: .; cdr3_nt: TGTGCCAGCAGCTCACCGGGACAGGGGTCTGGGGCCAACGTCCTGACTTTC; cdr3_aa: CASSSPGQGSGANVLTF
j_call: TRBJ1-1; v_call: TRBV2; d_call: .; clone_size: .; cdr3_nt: TGTGCCAGCAGTGATCCCCTTGAGGTGAACACTGAAGCTTTCTTT; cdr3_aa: CASSDPLEVNTEAFF
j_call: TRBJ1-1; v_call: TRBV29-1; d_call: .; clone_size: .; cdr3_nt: TGCAGCGTTAGGGGGGGGAATAGGCGAAACACTGAAGCTTTCTTT; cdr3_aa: CSVRGGNRRNTEAFF
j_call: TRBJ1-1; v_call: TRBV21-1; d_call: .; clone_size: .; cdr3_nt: TGTGCCAGCAGCCCTGCTGGGGACAGGGAAGTGGGAACTGAAGCTTTCTTT; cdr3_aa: CASSPAGDREVGTEAFF
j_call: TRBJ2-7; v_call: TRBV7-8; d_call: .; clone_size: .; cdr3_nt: TGTGCCAGCAGCTTAGCGAACACCTACGAGCAGTACTTC; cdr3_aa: CASSLANTYEQYF
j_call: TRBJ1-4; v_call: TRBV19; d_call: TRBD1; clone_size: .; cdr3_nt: TGTGCCAGTAGTATTCCGGGTGGCGTTGACAGGGAAGGGGAAAAACTGTTTTTT; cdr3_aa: CASSIPGGVDREGEKLFF
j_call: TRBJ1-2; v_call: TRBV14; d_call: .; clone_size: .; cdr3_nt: TGTGCCAGCAGGGGACACTCCTATGGCTACACCTTC; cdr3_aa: CASRGHSYGYTF
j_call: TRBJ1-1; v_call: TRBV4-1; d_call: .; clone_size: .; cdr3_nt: TGCGCCAGCAGCCCTAAAGGAGGTTCAAACACTGAAGCTTTCTTT; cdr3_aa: CASSPKGGSNTEAFF
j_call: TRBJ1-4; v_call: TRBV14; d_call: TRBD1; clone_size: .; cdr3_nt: TGTGCCAGCAGCCAAGACGGGACAGGGGGGAGTGAAAAACTGTTTTTT; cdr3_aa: CASSQDGTGGSEKLFF
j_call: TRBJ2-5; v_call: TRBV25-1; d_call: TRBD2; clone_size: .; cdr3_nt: TGTGCCAGCAGTGCAGCGGGGGCGGGAGAGACCCAGTACTTC; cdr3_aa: CASSAAGAGETQYF
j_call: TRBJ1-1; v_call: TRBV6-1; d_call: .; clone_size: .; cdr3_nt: TGTGCCAGCAGCCCGACGCAGGGCCGCCGAGCTTTCTTT; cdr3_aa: CASSPTQGRRAFF
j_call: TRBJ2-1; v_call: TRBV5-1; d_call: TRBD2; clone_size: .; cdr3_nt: TGCGCCAGCAGCAGACTAGCGGGGGCTAGTGAGCAGTTCTTC; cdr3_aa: CASSRLAGASEQFF
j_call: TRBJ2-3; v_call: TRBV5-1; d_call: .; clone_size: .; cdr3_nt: TGCGCCAGCACCCCCTGGGGTAGCGCGGCAGATACGCAGTATTTT; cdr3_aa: CASTPWGSAADTQYF
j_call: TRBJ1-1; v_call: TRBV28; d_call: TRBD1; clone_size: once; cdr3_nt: TGTGCCAGCAGTTGGGGGGGTCCCGGGACAGGGGCGCTGGGCATGAACACTGAAGCTTTCTTT; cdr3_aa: CASSWGGPGTGALGMNTEAFF
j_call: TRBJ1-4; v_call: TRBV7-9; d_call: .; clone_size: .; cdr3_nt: TGTGCCAGCAGCAGATGGGGGGGCTCTACAGGGAAGTTTGAAAAACTGTTTTTT; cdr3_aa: CASSRWGGSTGKFEKLFF
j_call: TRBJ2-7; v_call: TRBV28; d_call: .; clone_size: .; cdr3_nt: TGTGCCAGCAGCTTCTCCAAACAGGGTCATAGCAACGAGCAGTACTTC; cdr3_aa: CASSFSKQGHSNEQYF
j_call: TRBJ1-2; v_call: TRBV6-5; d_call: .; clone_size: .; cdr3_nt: TGTGCCAGCAGGTGGAGGGCTAACTATGGCTACACCTTC; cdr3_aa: CASRWRANYGYTF
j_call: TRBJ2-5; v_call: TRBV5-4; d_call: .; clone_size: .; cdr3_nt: TGTGCCAGCAGCTTGGGCGGGGCAAACCAAGAGACCCAGTACTTC; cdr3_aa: CASSLGGANQETQYF
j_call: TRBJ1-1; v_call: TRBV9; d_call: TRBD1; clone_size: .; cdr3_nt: TGTGCCAGCAGCGCCGTCGGGACAGGGGAGGGTAGCACTGAAGCTTTCTTT; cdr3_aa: CASSAVGTGEGSTEAFF
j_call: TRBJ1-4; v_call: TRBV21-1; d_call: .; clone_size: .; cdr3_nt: TGTGCCAGCAGCAAACCTTCAGGGGGAGATGAAAAACTGTTTTTT; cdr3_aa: CASSKPSGGDEKLFF
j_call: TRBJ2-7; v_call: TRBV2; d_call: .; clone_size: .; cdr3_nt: TGTGCCAGCAGTGAAACGGGACAAAGGCGCTACGAGCAGTACTTC; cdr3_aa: CASSETGQRRYEQYF